The sequence of this T cell receptor (beta chain) was determined in a study of shared clonotypes between healthy human individuals (dated by TCRdb to between 2020 and 2021). At the level of the whole study: A couple of women and a few men aged 18 to 49 years were included in the cohort. For each donor, three plates each were used for CD4 naive and CD4 memory, two plates were used for CD8 naive, and one plate was used for CD8 memory. Blood TCR repertoires of 5 or 6 healthy adults were deeply sequenced to estimate repertoire size and the extent of clonotype sharing between individuals. Libraries were prepared and TCR repertoires were sequenced by different laboratories using diverse techniques, in order to increase sequencing depth and limit assay-specific biases. Leukapheresis yielded between about 0.9 and 10 billion PBMCs per donor. Points the paper makes about the study in general: The genetic and exposure-history diversity represented was limited by the small number of donors. Naive subsets generally had larger estimated clonotype richness than memory subsets did. Sampling was limited to blood, and TCR repertoires in tissue likely differ from TCR repertoires in blood. Based on pairwise subsampling, the degree of clonotype sharing among donors was expected to be affected by sequencing depth. Higher generation probabilities were observed for clonotypes shared by all four sorted-subset donors than for non-shared clonotypes. Rarefaction of sorted-subset datasets indicated incomplete sequencing despite the large sequencing depth. Across a handful of donors, 4.5% to 6.5% of naive CD4, 3.5% of naive CD8, 2.3% of memory CD4, and 0.3% to 0.45% of memory CD8 clonotypes were shared.

For this clone: Its antigen specificity is not known. No base-level quality is on record; no much larger clone is a single base apart.

The CDR3 has 17 amino acids, counting the end cysteine and phenylalanine. The CDR3 DNA has 51 bases and is translated from base 1. V trim: 3 bases; J trim: 2 bases; unmatched bases: 9. Looking up the germline V gene yields CDR1 KGHSH and CDR2 LQKENI. Using the deep immunoSEQ assay, TCR CDR3 regions were amplified from genomic DNA by multiplex PCR. Extracted genomic DNA from each cell subset was spread evenly across all wells of several immunoSEQ 96-well plates, with each plate serving as a replicate. For sorted subsets, approximately 200 ng of genomic DNA, equivalent to around 30,000 T cell genomes, went into each replicate PCR. Purified libraries were quantified with a Qubit 3.0 fluorometer, sized on a Bioanalyzer 2100, and re-quantified with the KAPA Library Quantification kit. Every immunoSEQ 96-well plate was sequenced on a separate single-read 150-cycle Illumina NextSeq 550 flow cell. Per the source publication's procedure: The immunoSEQ output contained only junctional sequences without quality scores, so filtering could not match that applied to full-length reads. Sequences were annotated with PyIR, a Python wrapper for IgBLAST v1.9, using IMGT germline references to assign V/J genes and CDR3. Reads were filtered out if the reads had weak V/J assignments (E-value above 1e-6), no CDR3, stop codons, out-of-frame junctions, or ambiguous translated residues. V3J clonotypes were defined as sequences sharing an identical inferred V gene, J gene, and CDR3 amino acid sequence. Percentage overlap between repertoires was computed as shared unique clonotypes divided by the size of the smaller repertoire. Three approaches were used to assess repertoire richness: RTK rarefaction, the Chao1 estimator, and Recon v2.1 estimates of unobserved clonotypes. Generation probabilities were computed with OLGA for all TCRbeta clonotypes obtained by the gDNA method from a handful of donors. Drawn from immuneACCESS, this table holds only the in-frame rearrangements with V and J called that TCRdb kept. Clones are partly lost; checked studies trace under half to an unresolved V gene and leave the rest unexplained. V, J and clone size are taken as reported in that table, and D and trimming were inferred from the DNA itself. Across this sample there are a few million clones, with roughly 92% seen only once. The ten largest make up about 0.41% of the sample.

The donors were healthy, HIV-negative adults with no recently reported acute infections or vaccinations. All donors were Caucasian adults living in Nashville, Tennessee, USA. CD4+ T cells were enriched by magnetic negative selection, after which naive cells were positively selected on CD45RA and the negative fraction was taken as the memory subset. Blood was collected by leukapheresis, and PBMCs were isolated by Ficoll-Histopaque density gradient centrifugation and then cryopreserved in liquid nitrogen vapor phase. Analytical flow cytometry was used to check the purity and quantity of each magnetically sorted T cell population. Each sorted fraction had its genomic DNA isolated and then quantified by UV absorbance on a Nanodrop 2000c.

Specimen: naive CD4+ T cells from PBMCs. What the cell subset or site label conveys for this sample: CD45RA+ positively selected. The rearranged chain carries TRBV18 and TRBJ2-5; 10 central bases correspond to TRBD2. This TCR was recovered from a man aged 18 to 30 in good health. Some clones in this sample may be carry-over from other donors' samples. The CDR3 sequence is CASSPVLAGVVQETQYF. The DNA sequence reads TGTGCCAGCTCACCTGTCCTAGCGGGAGTTGTGCAAGAGACCCAGTACTTC.